There are many counts of the clone carrying this T cell receptor (beta chain). The antigen remains unidentified. This entry comes from a study of prognosis after radiotherapy for stage I lung cancer. Study overall: Enrolled patients (around 13 men, 6 women) had a median age of about 72 years and an age range of about 53 to 84 years. SBRT radiotherapy comprised 3 to 5 fractions at a biologically effective dose of at least 100 Gy.

With two-round multiplex PCR, TCR beta CDR3 sequences were amplified from genomic DNA. The first round of PCR was done with primers that matched each TRBV and TRBJ gene. From the multiplex PCR reads, TCRdb called clonotypes with MiXCR, one entry per CDR3 protein. This sample has roughly 23,000 distinct CDR3 sequences; around two fifths occur once, and the top ten carry 30% to 40%. Study outcomes and limitations: Patients who developed distant metastases had lower Shannon entropy after stereotactic body radiation therapy. Divergent TRBV and TRBJ gene usage has reportedly been observed between patients with and without metastases.

The receptor comes from a donor over 45 with non-small cell lung cancer. The sample in question was PBMCs, obtained before or after stereotactic body radiation therapy (not recorded which).

Here the CDR3 reads CASSQAGQGLETQYF. The CDR3 DNA reads TGTGCCAGCAGCCAAGCGGGACAGGGGCTAGAGACCCAGTACTTC. The rearrangement joins TRBV4-2 to TRBJ2-5, with TRBD1 matching over 10 bases. V was clipped by 1 base and J by 4 bases; unmatched bases: 3. CDR1 and CDR2 (germline): LGHNA, YNFKEQ. This CDR3 comprises 15 residues.